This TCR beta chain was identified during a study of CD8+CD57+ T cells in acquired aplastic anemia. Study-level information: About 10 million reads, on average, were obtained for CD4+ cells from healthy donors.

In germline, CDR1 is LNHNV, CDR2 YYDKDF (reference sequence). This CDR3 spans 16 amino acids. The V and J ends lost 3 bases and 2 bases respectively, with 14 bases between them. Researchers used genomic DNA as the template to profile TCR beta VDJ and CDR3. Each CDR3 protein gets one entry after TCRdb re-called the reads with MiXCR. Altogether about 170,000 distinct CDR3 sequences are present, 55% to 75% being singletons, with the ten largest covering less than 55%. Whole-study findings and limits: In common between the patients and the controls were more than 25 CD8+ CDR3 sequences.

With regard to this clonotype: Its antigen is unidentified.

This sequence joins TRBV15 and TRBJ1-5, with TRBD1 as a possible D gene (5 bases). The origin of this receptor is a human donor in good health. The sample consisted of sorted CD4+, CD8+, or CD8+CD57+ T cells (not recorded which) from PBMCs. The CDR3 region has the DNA TGTGCCACCAGCAGTATCCGACAAGGGGGCAATCAGCCCCAGCATTTT. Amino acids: CATSSIRQGGNQPQHF.